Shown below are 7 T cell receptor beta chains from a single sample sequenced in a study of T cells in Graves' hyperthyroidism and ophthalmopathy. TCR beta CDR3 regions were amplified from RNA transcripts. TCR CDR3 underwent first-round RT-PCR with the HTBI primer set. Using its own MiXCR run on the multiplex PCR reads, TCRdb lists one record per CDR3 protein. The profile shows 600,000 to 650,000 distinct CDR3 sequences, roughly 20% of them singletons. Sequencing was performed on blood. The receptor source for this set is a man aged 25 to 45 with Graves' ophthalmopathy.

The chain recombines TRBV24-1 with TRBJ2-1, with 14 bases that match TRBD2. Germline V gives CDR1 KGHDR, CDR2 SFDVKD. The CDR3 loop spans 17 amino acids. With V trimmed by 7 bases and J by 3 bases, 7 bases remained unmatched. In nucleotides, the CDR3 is TGTGCCACCAGCTTCCCGGGACTAGCGGGAGACTACAATGAGCAGTTCTTC. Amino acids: CATSFPGLAGDYNEQFF.

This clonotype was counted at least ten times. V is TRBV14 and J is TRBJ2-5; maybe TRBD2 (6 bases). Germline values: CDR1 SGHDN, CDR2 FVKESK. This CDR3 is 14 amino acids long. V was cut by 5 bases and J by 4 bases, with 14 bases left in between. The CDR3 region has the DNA TGTGCCAGCAGCGCGGGACCCTGGGGAGAGACCCAGTACTTC. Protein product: CASSAGPWGETQYF. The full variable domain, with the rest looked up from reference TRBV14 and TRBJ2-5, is EAGVTQFPSHSVIEKGQTVTLRCDPISGHDNLYWYRRVMGKEIKFLLHFVKESKQDESGMPNNRFLAERTGGTYSTLKVQPAELEDSGVYFCASSAGPWGETQYFGPGTRLLVL.

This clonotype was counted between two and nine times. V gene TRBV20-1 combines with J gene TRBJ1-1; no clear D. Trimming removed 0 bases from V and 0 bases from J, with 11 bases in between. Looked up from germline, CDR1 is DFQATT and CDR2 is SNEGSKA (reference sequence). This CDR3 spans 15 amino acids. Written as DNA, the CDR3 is TGCAGTGCTAGAGACCGTACGACGGTGAACACTGAAGCTTTCTTT. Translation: CSARDRTTVNTEAFF.

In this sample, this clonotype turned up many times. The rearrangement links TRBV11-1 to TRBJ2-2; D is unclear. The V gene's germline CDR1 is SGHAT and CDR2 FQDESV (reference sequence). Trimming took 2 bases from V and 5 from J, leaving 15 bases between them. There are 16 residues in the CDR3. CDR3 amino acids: CASSLSRVTKTGELFF. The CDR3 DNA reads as TGTGCCAGCAGCTTATCAAGGGTGACCAAAACCGGGGAGCTGTTTTTT.

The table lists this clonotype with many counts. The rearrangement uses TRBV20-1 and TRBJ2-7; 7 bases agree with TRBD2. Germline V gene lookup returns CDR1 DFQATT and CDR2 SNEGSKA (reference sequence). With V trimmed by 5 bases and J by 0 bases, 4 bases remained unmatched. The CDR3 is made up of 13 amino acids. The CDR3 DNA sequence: TGCAGTGCTCGCGGGAGAGGCTCCTACGAGCAGTACTTC. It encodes CSARGRGSYEQYF.

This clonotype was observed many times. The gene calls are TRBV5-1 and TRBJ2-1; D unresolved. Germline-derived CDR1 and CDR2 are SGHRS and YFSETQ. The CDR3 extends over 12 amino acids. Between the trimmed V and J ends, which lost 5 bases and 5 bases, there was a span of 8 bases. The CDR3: CASSPYDNEQFF. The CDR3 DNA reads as TGCGCCAGCAGTCCGTACGACAATGAGCAGTTCTTC.

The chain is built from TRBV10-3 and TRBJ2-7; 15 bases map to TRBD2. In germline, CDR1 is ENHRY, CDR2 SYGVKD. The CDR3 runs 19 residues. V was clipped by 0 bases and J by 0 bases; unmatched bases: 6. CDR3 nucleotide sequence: TGTGCCATCAGTGAGTCGGTGGGGACTAGCGGGAGGAGCTCCTACGAGCAGTACTTC. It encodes CAISESVGTSGRSSYEQYF.